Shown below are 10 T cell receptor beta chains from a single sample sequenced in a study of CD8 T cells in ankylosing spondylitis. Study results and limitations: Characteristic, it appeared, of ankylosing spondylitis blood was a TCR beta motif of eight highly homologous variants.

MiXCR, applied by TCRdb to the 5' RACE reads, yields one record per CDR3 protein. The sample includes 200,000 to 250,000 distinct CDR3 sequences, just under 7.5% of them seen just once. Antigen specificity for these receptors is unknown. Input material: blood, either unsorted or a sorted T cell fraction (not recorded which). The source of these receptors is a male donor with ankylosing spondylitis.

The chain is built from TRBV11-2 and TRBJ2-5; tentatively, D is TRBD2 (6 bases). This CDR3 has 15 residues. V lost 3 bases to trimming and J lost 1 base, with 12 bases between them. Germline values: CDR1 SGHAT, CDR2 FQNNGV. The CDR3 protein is CASSFGTRAQETQYF. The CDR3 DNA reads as TGTGCCAGCAGCTTCGGGACTCGCGCCCAAGAGACCCAGTACTTC.

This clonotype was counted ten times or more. The CDR3 DNA follows: TGTGCCAGCGGCGACTCTCTCGGAGATACGCAGTATTTT. This codes for CASGDSLGDTQYF. J is TRBJ2-3 and V is TRBV12-3 or TRBV12-4; D uncertain. The CDR3 totals 13 residues. With 8 bases removed from V and 5 bases from J, the gap between germline ends came to 14 bases.

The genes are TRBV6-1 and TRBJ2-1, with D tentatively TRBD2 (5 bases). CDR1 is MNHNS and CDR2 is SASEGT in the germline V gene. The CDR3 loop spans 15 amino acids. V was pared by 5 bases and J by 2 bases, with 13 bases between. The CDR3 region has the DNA TGTGCCAGCAGTCCTTCCGAGGGTACCTACAATGAGCAGTTCTTC. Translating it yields CASSPSEGTYNEQFF.

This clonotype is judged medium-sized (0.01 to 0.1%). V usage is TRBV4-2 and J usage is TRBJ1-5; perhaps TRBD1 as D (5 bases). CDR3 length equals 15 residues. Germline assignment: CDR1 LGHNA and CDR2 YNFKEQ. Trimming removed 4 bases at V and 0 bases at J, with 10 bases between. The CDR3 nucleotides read TGTGCCAGCAGCCTCCAGGGATATAGCAATCAGCCCCAGCATTTT. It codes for CASSLQGYSNQPQHF.

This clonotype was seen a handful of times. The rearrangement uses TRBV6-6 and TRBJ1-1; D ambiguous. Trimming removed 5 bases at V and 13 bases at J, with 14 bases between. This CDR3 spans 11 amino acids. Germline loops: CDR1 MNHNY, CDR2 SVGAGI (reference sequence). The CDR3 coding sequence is TGTGCCAGCAGTACGACACCGTCGGATTTCTTT. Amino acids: CASSTTPSDFF.

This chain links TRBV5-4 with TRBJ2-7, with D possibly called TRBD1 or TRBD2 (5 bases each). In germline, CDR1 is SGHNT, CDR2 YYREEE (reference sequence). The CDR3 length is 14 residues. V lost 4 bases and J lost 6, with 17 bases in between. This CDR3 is CASSPAVGTVEQYF. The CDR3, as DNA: TGTGCCAGCAGCCCGGCAGTAGGGACCGTCGAGCAGTACTTC.

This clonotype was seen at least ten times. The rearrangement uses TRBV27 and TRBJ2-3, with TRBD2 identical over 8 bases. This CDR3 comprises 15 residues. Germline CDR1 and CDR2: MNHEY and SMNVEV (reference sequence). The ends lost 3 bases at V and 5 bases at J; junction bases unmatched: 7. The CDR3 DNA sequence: TGTGCCAGCAGTTTCCCCGGGGGGGTGGAAGATACGCAGTATTTT. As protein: CASSFPGGVEDTQYF.

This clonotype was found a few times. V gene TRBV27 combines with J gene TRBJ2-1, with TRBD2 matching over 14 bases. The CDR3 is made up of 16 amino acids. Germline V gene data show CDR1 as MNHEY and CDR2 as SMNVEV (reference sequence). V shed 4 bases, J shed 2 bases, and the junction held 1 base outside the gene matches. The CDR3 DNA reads TGTGCCAGCAGTTCGGGACTAGCGGGGGCCTACAATGAGCAGTTCTTC. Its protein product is CASSSGLAGAYNEQFF.

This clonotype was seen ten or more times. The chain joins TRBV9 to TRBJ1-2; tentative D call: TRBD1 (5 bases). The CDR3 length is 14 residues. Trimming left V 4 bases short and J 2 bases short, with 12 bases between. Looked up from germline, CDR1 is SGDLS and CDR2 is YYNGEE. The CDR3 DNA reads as TGTGCCAGCAGCCGTAGTCGGGGCAACTATGGCTACACCTTC. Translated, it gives CASSRSRGNYGYTF.

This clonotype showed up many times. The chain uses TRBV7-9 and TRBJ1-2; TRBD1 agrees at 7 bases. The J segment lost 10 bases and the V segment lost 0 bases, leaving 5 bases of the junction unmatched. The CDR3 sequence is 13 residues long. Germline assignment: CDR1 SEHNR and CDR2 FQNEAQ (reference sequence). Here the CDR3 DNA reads TGTGCCAGCAGCTTAGCGAAGGGGGCTGACTACACCTTC. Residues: CASSLAKGADYTF. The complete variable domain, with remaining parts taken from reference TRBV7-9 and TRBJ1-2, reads DTGVSQNPRHKITKRGQNVTFRCDPISEHNRLYWYRQTLGQGPEFLTYFQNEAQLEKSRLLSDRFSAERPKGSFSTLEIQRTEQGDSAMYLCASSLAKGADYTFGSGTRLTVV.